The rows below give T cell receptor beta chains drawn from one sample of a study of T-cell reconstitution after alpha-beta-depleted transplantation in children. One entry per CDR3 protein results from TCRdb running MiXCR on the PCR reads. In the table there are 250,000 to 400,000 distinct CDR3 sequences, approximately 20% of which are singletons. Material: PBMCs, mostly from graft donor cells, obtained 180 days after TCRalphabeta/CD19-depleted stem cell transplant. All receptors derive from a male patient younger than 18 who had a stem cell transplant for acute lymphoblastic leukemia, so the T cells may come from the graft donor. CDR3s include the opening cysteine and the closing phenylalanine or tryptophan. A D gene is named only where the DNA matches it firmly. Size tells how often a clone was seen (once, few, many) or the class of an expanded clone, and some rows leave it out.

clone_size,j_call,cdr3_length,v_call,d_call,cdr3_aa,cdr3_nt
.,TRBJ1-5,15,TRBV20-1,TRBD1,CSAQPGQGRGWPQHF,TGCAGTGCACAACCGGGACAGGGGAGGGGTTGGCCCCAGCATTTT
.,TRBJ1-1,16,TRBV5-1,TRBD1,CASSLGTGALNTEAFF,TGCGCCAGCAGCTTGGGAACAGGGGCATTGAACACTGAAGCTTTCTTT
few,TRBJ2-1,14,TRBV12-3/TRBV12-4,.,CASIRPGDYNEQFF,TGTGCCAGCATCCGACCTGGAGACTACAATGAGCAGTTCTTC
few,TRBJ2-1,14,TRBV6-1,TRBD2,CASRLAGGHNEQFF,TGTGCCAGCAGGCTAGCGGGAGGGCACAATGAGCAGTTCTTC
few,TRBJ2-7,15,TRBV13,.,CASSSTGTSSYEQYF,TGTGCCAGCAGCTCTACCGGGACCTCTTCCTACGAGCAGTACTTC
many,TRBJ1-5,15,TRBV10-3,.,CAIGSRDGLGRPQHF,TGTGCCATCGGTTCCCGGGACGGCCTGGGACGGCCCCAGCATTTT
.,TRBJ2-6,15,TRBV20-1,TRBD1,CSARDHEDRAHVLTF,TGCAGTGCTAGAGATCACGAGGACAGGGCACACGTCCTGACTTTC
.,TRBJ1-1,15,TRBV4-1,.,CASSQEPGVRTEAFF,TGCGCCAGCAGCCAAGAGCCGGGAGTGAGAACTGAAGCTTTCTTT
few,TRBJ2-7,12,TRBV3-1,.,CASSIAGFEQYF,TGTGCCAGCAGCATCGCAGGGTTCGAGCAGTACTTC
.,TRBJ1-2,15,TRBV5-1,.,CASSSGPRGDYGYTF,TGCGCCAGCAGCTCCGGGCCTCGGGGGGACTATGGCTACACCTTC
.,TRBJ2-2,16,TRBV25-1,TRBD1,CASSVPDRENTGELFF,TGTGCCAGCAGTGTACCGGACAGGGAAAACACCGGGGAGCTGTTTTTT
.,TRBJ2-7,16,TRBV7-9,TRBD1,CASSFLGQGSNYEQYF,TGTGCCAGCAGCTTCCTCGGACAGGGGTCGAACTACGAGCAGTACTTC
.,TRBJ2-3,14,TRBV7-9,.,CASSPGHSTDTQYF,TGTGCCAGCAGTCCTGGACATAGCACAGATACGCAGTATTTT
.,TRBJ2-2,14,TRBV7-3,.,CASSLQQESGELFF,TGTGCCAGCAGCCTCCAGCAAGAATCCGGGGAGCTGTTTTTT
.,TRBJ2-2,17,TRBV5-4,.,CASSSHPEGIVTGELFF,TGTGCCAGCAGCTCCCACCCCGAGGGTATAGTCACCGGGGAGCTGTTTTTT
few,TRBJ2-7,13,TRBV4-1,.,CASSRTAYYEQYF,TGCGCCAGCAGCCGCACTGCGTACTACGAGCAGTACTTC
few,TRBJ2-7,16,TRBV4-2,TRBD1,CASSQYGTGPYYEQYF,TGTGCCAGCAGCCAATATGGGACAGGGCCCTACTACGAGCAGTACTTC
.,TRBJ2-7,17,TRBV7-6,TRBD1,CASSWGRDRGPTHEQYF,TGTGCCAGCAGCTGGGGCCGGGACAGGGGGCCCACCCACGAGCAGTACTTC
few,TRBJ2-1,17,TRBV14,TRBD2,CASSQIAGLAGYNEQFF,TGTGCCAGCAGCCAAATTGCCGGACTAGCGGGATACAATGAGCAGTTCTTC
few,TRBJ2-7,12,TRBV30,.,CAWSVPAYEQYF,TGTGCCTGGAGTGTACCTGCCTACGAGCAGTACTTC
few,TRBJ2-1,13,TRBV2,TRBD1,CASTRTGRNEQFF,TGTGCCAGCACTAGGACAGGAAGAAATGAGCAGTTCTTC
few,TRBJ2-7,15,TRBV7-8,TRBD2,CASRDSGRGSYEQYF,TGTGCCAGCAGAGATAGCGGGAGGGGCTCCTACGAGCAGTACTTC
.,TRBJ2-2,14,TRBV7-9,.,CASSLRANTGELFF,TGTGCCAGCAGCTTGAGGGCGAACACCGGGGAGCTGTTTTTT
few,TRBJ2-1,15,TRBV27,TRBD2,CASSLWGTNGGEQFF,TGTGCCAGCAGTTTATGGGGGACTAACGGCGGTGAGCAGTTCTTC
.,TRBJ2-3,14,TRBV24-1,.,CATSDAGGTDTQYF,TGTGCCACCAGTGATGCAGGGGGCACAGATACGCAGTATTTT
few,TRBJ2-1,15,TRBV2,.,CASSEEQGPYNEQFF,TGTGCCAGCAGTGAGGAACAGGGACCCTACAATGAGCAGTTCTTC
.,TRBJ1-1,14,TRBV27,.,CASSAGVDLSEAFF,TGTGCCAGCAGTGCAGGGGTTGATTTGTCTGAAGCTTTCTTT
.,TRBJ2-7,15,TRBV7-2,.,CASSLRSTRASEQYF,TGTGCCAGCAGCTTACGCAGTACAAGGGCCAGCGAGCAGTACTTC
.,TRBJ1-5,13,TRBV7-9,.,CASSLGGVKAQHF,TGTGCCAGCAGCCTAGGGGGGGTAAAAGCCCAGCATTTT
.,TRBJ1-3,13,TRBV29-1,.,CSVEPGPGNTIYF,TGCAGCGTTGAACCCGGACCTGGAAACACCATATATTTT
few,TRBJ1-1,12,TRBV6-1,.,CASSARRQEAFF,TGTGCCAGCAGTGCCCGACGTCAGGAAGCTTTCTTT
.,TRBJ2-7,15,TRBV20-1,TRBD1,CSARPGTGMIYEQYF,TGCAGTGCACGTCCCGGGACAGGGATGATCTACGAGCAGTACTTC
.,TRBJ2-6,15,TRBV25-1,.,CASSAPSSGANVLTF,TGTGCCAGCAGTGCACCCTCCTCTGGGGCCAACGTCCTGACTTTC